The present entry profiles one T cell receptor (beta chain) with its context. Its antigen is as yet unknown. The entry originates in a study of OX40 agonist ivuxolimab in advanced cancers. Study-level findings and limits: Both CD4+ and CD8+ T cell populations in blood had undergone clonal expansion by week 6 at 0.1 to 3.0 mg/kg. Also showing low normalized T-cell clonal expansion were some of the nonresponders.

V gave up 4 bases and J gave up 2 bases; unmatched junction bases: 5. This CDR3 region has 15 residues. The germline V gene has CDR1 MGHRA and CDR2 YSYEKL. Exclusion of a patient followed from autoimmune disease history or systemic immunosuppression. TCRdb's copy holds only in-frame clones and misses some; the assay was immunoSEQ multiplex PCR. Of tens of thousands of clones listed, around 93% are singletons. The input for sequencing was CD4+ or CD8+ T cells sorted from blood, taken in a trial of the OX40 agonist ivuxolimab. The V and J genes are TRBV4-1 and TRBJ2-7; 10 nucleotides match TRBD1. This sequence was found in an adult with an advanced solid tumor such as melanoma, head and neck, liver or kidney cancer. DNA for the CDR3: TGCGCCAGCAGCCTTCTTGACAGGGGGCCCTACGAGCAGTACTTC. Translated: CASSLLDRGPYEQYF.